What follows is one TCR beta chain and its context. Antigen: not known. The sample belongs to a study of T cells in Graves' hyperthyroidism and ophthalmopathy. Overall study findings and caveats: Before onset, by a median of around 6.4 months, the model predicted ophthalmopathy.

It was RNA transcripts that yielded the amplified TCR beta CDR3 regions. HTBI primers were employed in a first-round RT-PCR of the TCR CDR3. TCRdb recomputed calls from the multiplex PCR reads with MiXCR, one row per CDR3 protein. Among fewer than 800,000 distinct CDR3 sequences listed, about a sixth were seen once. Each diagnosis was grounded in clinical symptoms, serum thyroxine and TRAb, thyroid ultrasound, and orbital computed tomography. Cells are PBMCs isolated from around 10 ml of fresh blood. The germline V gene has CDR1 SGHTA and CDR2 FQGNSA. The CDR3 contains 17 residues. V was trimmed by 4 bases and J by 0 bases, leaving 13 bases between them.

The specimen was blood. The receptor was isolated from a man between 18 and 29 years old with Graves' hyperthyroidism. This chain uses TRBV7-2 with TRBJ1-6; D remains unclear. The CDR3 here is CASSSAPPSSYNSPLHF. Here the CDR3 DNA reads TGTGCCAGCAGCTCAGCCCCCCCCAGCTCCTATAATTCACCCCTCCACTTT. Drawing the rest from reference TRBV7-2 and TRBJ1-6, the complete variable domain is GAGVSQSPSNKVTEKGKDVELRCDPISGHTALYWYRQSLGQGLEFLIYFQGNSAPDKSGLPSDRFSAERTGGSVSTLTIQRTQQEDSAVYLCASSSAPPSSYNSPLHFGNGTRLTVT.